These 11 T cell receptor beta chains came from one sample sequenced in a study of cytotoxic CD8 clonotypes in ibrutinib-treated CLL. Data came from immunoSEQ multiplex PCR; TCRdb stores just in-frame clones and leaves some out. The sample has more than 85,000 clones, roughly four fifths seen once. The sequencing used PBMCs, collected after 24 months of ibrutinib treatment. The receptors shown here come from a human donor with chronic lymphocytic leukemia.

The CDR3, as DNA: TGTGCCAGCAAAGGTCGCCGGGCAACTAATGAAAAACTGTTTTTT. It codes for CASKGRRATNEKLFF. This chain joins TRBV27 and TRBJ1-4; D is unclear. V was clipped by 7 bases and J by 0 bases, with 12 bases between them. Germline V CDR1 and CDR2: MNHEY, SMNVEV (reference sequence). The CDR3 runs 15 residues.

The gene calls are TRBV4-3 and TRBJ2-2; D unclear. The V gene lost 2 bases and the J gene lost 6 bases, with 13 bases spanning the gap. CDR3 length equals 15 residues. The germline V gene encodes CDR1 LGHNA and CDR2 YSLEER. DNA for the CDR3: TGCGCCAGCAGCCAACGTTCAAAGCCCGCCGGGGAGCTGTTTTTT. This gives the protein CASSQRSKPAGELFF.

This clone was counted between two and nine times. One junction end does not reproduce the germline sequence, and a read error may be involved. CDR3: CSVAGTETSGKIF. The CDR3 coding sequence is TGCAGCGTAGCCGGGACCGAGACTAGCGGTAAGATCTTC. The V call is TRBV29-1, the J call TRBJ2-1; 9 bases are shared with TRBD2. The CDR3 has 13 amino acids. CDR1 is SQVTM and CDR2 is ANQGSEA in the germline V gene.

V is TRBV19 and J is TRBJ1-3; D not resolved. There are 13 residues in the CDR3. V was clipped by 11 bases and J by 0 bases, with 11 bases between them. CDR1 is LNHDA, CDR2 SQIVND, per germline (reference sequence). CDR3 sequence (DNA): TGTGCCTCGATCAGTTTCTCTGGAAACACCATATATTTT. This encodes CASISFSGNTIYF.

This rearrangement joins TRBV7-9 to TRBJ2-7; TRBD2 agrees at 7 bases. The J segment lost 4 bases and the V segment lost 0 bases, leaving 3 bases of the junction unmatched. The germline CDR1 and CDR2 sequences are SEHNR and FQNEAQ (reference sequence). The length of the CDR3 is 14 residues. In DNA form, the CDR3 reads TGTGCCAGCAGCTTAGCGGGAGGGCTTTACGAGCAGTACTTC. Translated, it gives CASSLAGGLYEQYF.

The chain links TRBV30 to TRBJ2-7; TRBD1 is a possible D gene (5 bases). The CDR3 is 14 amino acids. Germline CDR1 reads GTSNPN; CDR2 reads SVGIG (reference sequence). V was cut by 3 bases and J by 1 base, with 13 bases left in between. The CDR3 coding sequence is TGTGCCTGGAGGGCGGTAGCAGGGTCCTACGAGCAGTACTTC. It yields the protein CAWRAVAGSYEQYF.

The chain combines TRBV4-1 with TRBJ2-7; possibly TRBD2 for D (6 bases). The CDR3 has 16 amino acids. The germline V gene has CDR1 MGHRA and CDR2 YSYEKL. The V gene lost 0 bases and the J gene lost 1 base, with 13 bases spanning the gap. Here the CDR3 reads CASSQDRGIGSYEQYF. CDR3 bases: TGCGCCAGCAGCCAAGATCGGGGGATTGGATCCTACGAGCAGTACTTC.

This clone has just one count. This rearrangement joins TRBV30 to TRBJ2-1, with a weak D call TRBD1 (6 bases). V was shortened by 6 bases and J by 2 bases, with 11 bases between the two germline ends. CDR1 is GTSNPN, CDR2 SVGIG, per germline (reference sequence). CDR3 length: 13 residues. The CDR3 nucleotides read TGTGCCTGCAACAGGGCCACCTACAATGAGCAGTTCTTC. Translation: CACNRATYNEQFF.

This clone was detected a few times. The chain combines TRBV21-1 with TRBJ1-6; the table calls TRBD1, which could not be checked here. TRBV21-1 has pseudogene status. This CDR3 has 16 residues. CDR3 sequence (DNA): TGTGCCAGCAGCAAAGGTTGGGACAGGGGTAATTCACCCCTCCACTTT. It specifies CASSKGWDRGNSPLHF.

The rearrangement links TRBV5-1 to TRBJ2-3, with no clear D. The CDR3 has 14 residues. CDR1 and CDR2 from the germline V gene are SGHRS and YFSETQ. V lost 0 bases to trimming and J lost 2 bases, with 7 bases between them. The CDR3, as DNA: TGCGCCAGCAGCTTGGACGCGGCCACAGATACGCAGTATTTT. This encodes CASSLDAATDTQYF.

This clone was seen more than once but under ten times. The rearrangement joins TRBV5-8 to TRBJ2-1; 8 bases are a match to TRBD2. The CDR3 consists of 14 residues. CDR1 and CDR2 from the germline V gene are SGHTS and YDEGEE. After removal of 4 bases from V and 3 bases from J, the junction contained 3 bases not matched to a gene. CDR3 sequence (DNA): TGTGCCAGCAGCAGCGGGAGCAGCTACAATGAGCAGTTCTTC. Amino acid sequence: CASSSGSSYNEQFF.